Below, 25 T cell receptor beta chains from the same sample are listed, as sequenced in a study of blood T cell repertoires in COVID-19. TCRdb keeps only in-frame clones here, not all; method: immunoSEQ multiplex PCR. The data hold around 270,000 clones, with around 90% observed a single time. The material sequenced was peripheral blood. The receptors were gathered from a man in his 60s who had recovered from COVID-19.

This sequence joins TRBV21-1 and TRBJ2-7; the table gives TRBD2 as D, unverified against the DNA. TRBV21-1 is flagged as a pseudogene. The CDR3 runs 15 residues. The CDR3 DNA is TGTGCCAGCAGCAAAGTTTGCGGCAGAGGCTACGAGCAGTACTTC. This translates into CASSKVCGRGYEQYF.

The V call is TRBV6-5, the J call TRBJ1-1; TRBD1 aligns across 7 bases. This CDR3 spans 15 amino acids. Losses at the gene ends were 4 bases for V and 4 bases for J; bases not matched to a gene: 9. Germline V gene data show CDR1 as MNHEY and CDR2 as SVGAGI. CDR3 bases: TGTGCCAGCAGTTTCAGGGGGACCGGCGGCACTGAAGCTTTCTTT. Its translation: CASSFRGTGGTEAFF.

This chain connects TRBV19 to TRBJ2-5; 10 bases fit TRBD2. The germline gives CDR1 LNHDA, CDR2 SQIVND (reference sequence). The CDR3 sequence is 19 residues long. Unmatched junction bases numbered 20, after V lost 5 bases and J lost 5 bases. This CDR3 is CASSLPSGSGGPVRETQYF. In DNA, the CDR3 is TGTGCCAGTAGTCTCCCATCCGGTAGCGGGGGGCCCGTTCGGGAGACCCAGTACTTC.

The chain uses TRBV11-3 and TRBJ1-2; TRBD1 aligns across 7 bases. The V gene's germline CDR1 is SGHNT and CDR2 YENEEA. The V segment lost 0 bases and the J segment 4 bases; nucleotides outside the gene matches: 8. CDR3 size: 16 residues. CDR3 protein: CASSLEWQGDPYGYTF. CDR3 bases: TGTGCCAGCAGCTTAGAATGGCAGGGGGATCCCTATGGCTACACCTTC.

V and J are TRBV2 and TRBJ2-5, with 8 bases aligning to TRBD2. J gave up 1 base and V 10 bases, and 11 bases lay outside the gene matches. The CDR3 consists of 15 residues. Germline V gene lookup returns CDR1 SNHLY and CDR2 FYNNEI. CDR3 nucleotide sequence: TGTGCCATCCCTATCGGGCTAGCGGGCCAAGAGACCCAGTACTTC. Translating gives CAIPIGLAGQETQYF. The full variable domain, its missing parts supplied by reference TRBV2 and TRBJ2-5, is EPEVTQTPSHQVTQMGQEVILRCVPISNHLYFYWYRQILGQKVEFLVSFYNNEISEKSEIFDDQFSVERPDGSNFTLKIRSTKLEDSAMYFCAIPIGLAGQETQYFGPGTRLLVL.

The chain carries TRBV4-2 and TRBJ1-1, with 7 positions matching TRBD1. Germline V CDR1 and CDR2: LGHNA, YNFKEQ. CDR3 length equals 16 residues. V lost 0 bases to trimming and J lost 2 bases; unmatched junction nucleotides: 6. Here the CDR3 reads CASSQERGLLNTEAFF. DNA of the CDR3: TGTGCCAGCAGCCAAGAGAGGGGGCTTCTCAACACTGAAGCTTTCTTT.

The chain employs TRBV6-5 and TRBJ2-1; 7 bases match TRBD1. The CDR3 extends over 14 amino acids. V gave up 2 bases and J gave up 10 bases; unmatched junction bases: 8. Germline CDR1 MNHEY, CDR2 SVGAGI. In DNA form, the CDR3 reads TGTGCCAGCAGTTACCAAACAGGGGTAAAAGAGCAGTTCTTC. It encodes CASSYQTGVKEQFF.

The rearrangement uses TRBV12-3 or TRBV12-4 and TRBJ2-7, with D possibly being TRBD2 (6 bases). Trimming left V 10 bases short and J 2 bases short, with 15 bases between. This CDR3 has 13 residues. CDR3 in DNA: TGTGCCACCCGACTGGGGGGAACCTACGAGCAGTACTTC. Encoded protein: CATRLGGTYEQYF.

The chain is built from TRBV27 and TRBJ1-2; weak D call: TRBD1 (5 bases). CDR1 and CDR2 (germline): MNHEY, SMNVEV (reference sequence). The V gene lost 6 bases and the J gene lost 2 bases, with 13 bases spanning the gap. The CDR3 length is 14 residues. In DNA, the CDR3 is TGTGCCAGCAGCCCAGGGTTACGGAACTATGGCTACACCTTC. Its protein product is CASSPGLRNYGYTF.

The chain is built from TRBV5-5 and TRBJ1-4; perhaps TRBD1 as D (6 bases). The CDR3 contains 15 residues. CDR1 and CDR2 from the germline V gene are SGHKS and YYEKEE (reference sequence). Trimming removed 4 bases at V and 8 bases at J, with 18 bases between. CDR3 protein: CASSSTGPTGEKLFF. In DNA form, the CDR3 reads TGTGCCAGCAGCAGCACAGGGCCGACGGGGGAAAAACTGTTTTTT.

The gene calls are TRBV5-1 and TRBJ1-1; 10 positions match TRBD1. The CDR3 runs to 15 residues. V was pared by 1 base and J by 5 bases, with 5 bases of the junction left unmatched. Per germline, CDR1 SGHRS and CDR2 YFSETQ. The CDR3 region has the DNA TGCGCCAGCAGCTTGATGGGACAGGGGTCGACTGAAGCTTTCTTT. This gives the protein CASSLMGQGSTEAFF.

The CDR3 here is CASRDGTGESYGYTF. The CDR3 nucleotides are TGTGCCAGCAGAGATGGGACAGGGGAATCCTATGGCTACACCTTC. The J gene is TRBJ1-2, the V gene TRBV6-5, with 10 positions matching TRBD1. The junction had 8 bases not matched to a gene; V was cut back by 6 bases and J by 4 bases. Germline values: CDR1 MNHEY, CDR2 SVGAGI. This CDR3 comprises 15 residues.

The chain is built from TRBV15 and TRBJ1-1, with 7 bases identical to TRBD1. This CDR3 is 16 amino acids long. The V gene's germline CDR1 is LNHNV and CDR2 YYDKDF (reference sequence). V was clipped by 3 bases and J by 1 base; unmatched bases: 8. The CDR3 protein is CATSRGAQGGNTEAFF. The CDR3 DNA reads as TGTGCCACCAGCAGGGGAGCGCAGGGGGGGAACACTGAAGCTTTCTTT.

The J gene is TRBJ2-3, the V gene TRBV24-1; TRBD1 might be the D (6 bases). There are 14 residues in the CDR3. Between the trimmed V and J ends, which lost 7 bases and 0 bases, there was a span of 10 bases. The germline gives CDR1 KGHDR, CDR2 SFDVKD. CDR3: CATRTGISTDTQYF. The CDR3, as DNA: TGTGCCACCAGAACAGGGATAAGCACAGATACGCAGTATTTT.

V gene TRBV19 combines with J gene TRBJ2-6; TRBD2 agrees at 11 bases. This CDR3 region has 18 residues. Germline V CDR1 and CDR2: LNHDA, SQIVND (reference sequence). The V segment lost 3 bases and the J segment 3 bases; nucleotides outside the gene matches: 7. CDR3 loop: CASSIIAGGPDGANVLTF. CDR3 nucleotides: TGTGCCAGTAGTATTATAGCGGGGGGGCCCGATGGGGCCAACGTCCTGACTTTC.

The chain carries TRBV2 and TRBJ2-5; no definite D call. The CDR3 length is 16 residues. V lost 6 bases to trimming and J lost 1 base, with 18 bases between them. Germline values: CDR1 SNHLY, CDR2 FYNNEI. As DNA, the CDR3 is TGTGCCAGCAGGAAGGAGAGATCCCCCCCCCAAGAGACCCAGTACTTC. It codes for CASRKERSPPQETQYF.

V is TRBV6-5 and J is TRBJ1-3; D remains unclear. This CDR3 region has 15 residues. Germline loops: CDR1 MNHEY, CDR2 SVGAGI. With 2 bases removed from V and 0 bases from J, the gap between germline ends came to 8 bases. CDR3 nucleotides: TGTGCCAGCAGTTACAGCCTCTACTCTGGAAACACCATATATTTT. Residues: CASSYSLYSGNTIYF.

The V gene is TRBV10-1, the J gene TRBJ1-3; D unresolved. Deletions cut 3 bases from V and 4 bases from J, with 10 bases between. The CDR3 is 14 residues long. Germline V gene lookup returns CDR1 WNHNN and CDR2 SYGVQD (reference sequence). The CDR3 sequence: CASSEEQKGNTIYF. CDR3 bases: TGCGCCAGCAGTGAAGAACAGAAAGGAAACACCATATATTTT.

The V gene is TRBV12-5, the J gene TRBJ1-4; D gene uncertain. V lost 5 bases and J lost 8, with 21 bases in between. This CDR3 spans 16 amino acids. Germline V CDR1 and CDR2: LGHNT, FRNRAP. CDR3 DNA: TGTGCTAGTGGTCTCATATTGAAAGGTACTATGGAAAAACTGTTTTTT. It yields the protein CASGLILKGTMEKLFF. Together with reference TRBV12-5 and TRBJ1-4, the CDR3 gives the full variable domain: DARVTQTPRHKVTEMGQEVTMRCQPILGHNTVFWYRQTMMQGLELLAYFRNRAPLDDSGMPKDRFSAEMPDATLATLKIQPSEPRDSAVYFCASGLILKGTMEKLFFGSGTQLSVL.

J is TRBJ2-5 and V is TRBV5-1; D perhaps matches TRBD1 (5 bases). The CDR3 is made up of 12 amino acids. Trimming took off 4 bases at V and 4 bases at J, with 8 bases between the two ends. The germline V gene has CDR1 SGHRS and CDR2 YFSETQ. Written as DNA, the CDR3 is TGCGCCAGCAGCCCCCAGGGAGAGACCCAGTACTTC. This gives the protein CASSPQGETQYF.

The rearrangement uses TRBV3-1 (or the pseudogene TRBV3-2) and TRBJ2-1; D not certain. This CDR3 comprises 12 residues. V lost 1 base, J lost 9 bases, and 7 bases lay in between. CDR1 is LGHDT and CDR2 is YNNKEL in the germline V gene (reference sequence). Written as DNA, the CDR3 is TGTGCCAGCAGCCAAGTCTTGAGTGAGCAGTTCTTC. It is translated as CASSQVLSEQFF.

The V call is TRBV9, the J call TRBJ2-1, with D unclear. Trimming stripped 3 bases from V and 0 bases from J, with 16 bases between. Germline-derived CDR1 and CDR2 are SGDLS and YYNGEE. The CDR3 extends over 17 amino acids. The CDR3 sequence is CASSASLGTVSYNEQFF. The CDR3 region has the DNA TGTGCCAGCAGCGCCTCCCTAGGAACGGTCTCCTACAATGAGCAGTTCTTC. The variable domain in full, completed from reference TRBV9 and TRBJ2-1, reads DSGVTQTPKHLITATGQRVTLRCSPRSGDLSVYWYQQSLDQGLQFLIQYYNGEERAKGNILERFSAQQFPDLHSELNLSSLELGDSALYFCASSASLGTVSYNEQFFGPGTRLTVL.

This chain uses TRBV27 with TRBJ2-1; 7 positions match TRBD1. The CDR3 is made up of 13 amino acids. Germline V gives CDR1 MNHEY, CDR2 SMNVEV (reference sequence). After removal of 6 bases from V and 4 bases from J, the junction contained 3 bases not matched to a gene. The CDR3 reads CASSLQGYNEQFF. The CDR3 bases are TGTGCCAGCAGCTTACAGGGGTACAATGAGCAGTTCTTC.

In this sample, this clone turned up a few times. The V and J genes are TRBV11-3 and TRBJ2-2; TRBD1 matches at 8 bases. V lost 4 bases to trimming and J lost 1 base; unmatched junction nucleotides: 2. This CDR3 is built from 15 residues. CDR1 and CDR2 from the germline V gene are SGHNT and YENEEA. This CDR3 is CASSSGTGNTGELFF. The CDR3 coding sequence is TGTGCCAGCAGCTCCGGGACAGGGAACACCGGGGAGCTGTTTTTT. The entire variable domain, with the rest obtained from reference TRBV11-3 and TRBJ2-2, is as follows: EAGVVQSPRYKIIEKKQPVAFWCNPISGHNTLYWYLQNLGQGPELLIRYENEEAVDDSQLPKDRFSAERLKGVDSTLKIQPAELGDSAVYLCASSSGTGNTGELFFGEGSRLTVL.

The rearrangement joins TRBV5-1 to TRBJ2-5; D is uncertain. Germline assignment: CDR1 SGHRS and CDR2 YFSETQ. This CDR3 is 14 amino acids long. The V and J ends lost 0 bases and 1 base respectively, with 7 bases between them. The CDR3 loop reads CASSLGNSQETQYF. The CDR3 DNA is TGCGCCAGCAGCTTGGGCAACAGCCAAGAGACCCAGTACTTC.